This is a list of T cell receptor beta chains from one sample in a study of patients and donors after allogeneic stem cell transplantation. TCRdb re-derived calls from the RT-PCR reads in MiXCR, one entry per CDR3 protein. This table holds roughly 960,000 distinct CDR3 sequences, roughly 18% found once. Sequencing was performed on blood, either unsorted or a sorted T cell fraction (not recorded which). The receptor source for this set is a human donor who was either an allogeneic HSCT recipient or a stem cell or donor lymphocyte infusion donor (not recorded which). It is not recorded whose cells these are; they may come from a transplant donor. The CDR3 runs from the conserved cysteine through the conserved F or W. The order of the fields is clone size, V gene, D gene, J gene, CDR3 DNA, CDR3 protein. The D gene is left open where the match is weak. The listing skips clone size in some rows; elsewhere it reads once, few, many or a size class.

many	TRBV7-2	.	TRBJ1-1	TGTGCCAGCAGCTCTCGGACAGAAAGGCCTCCTGAAGCTTTCTTT	CASSSRTERPPEAFF
.	TRBV4-1	.	TRBJ2-1	TGCGCCAGCAGCCAAGGAGGGCGGGGTCGGAATGAGCAGTTCTTC	CASSQGGRGRNEQFF
few	TRBV7-9	.	TRBJ1-5	TGTGCCAGCAGCCTAGCCGAACAGGGATATAGCAATCAGCCCCAGCATTTT	CASSLAEQGYSNQPQHF
.	TRBV12-3/TRBV12-4	.	TRBJ2-7	TGTGCCAGCAGTTCCCAGATGGGACAAGCCTTAGAGCAGTACTTC	CASSSQMGQALEQYF
.	TRBV29-1	TRBD1	TRBJ2-7	TGCAGCGTCCCTTCGATTAGGACAGGGGAAATCTACGAGCAGTACTTC	CSVPSIRTGEIYEQYF
.	TRBV27	.	TRBJ1-5	TGTGCCAGCAGGGGATTCGATACGGGCCTCAATCAGCCCCAGCATTTT	CASRGFDTGLNQPQHF
.	TRBV24-1	.	TRBJ1-5	TGTGCCACCAGTGGTACAGGGATAAGCAATCAGCCCCAGCATTTT	CATSGTGISNQPQHF
few	TRBV20-1	.	TRBJ2-7	TGCAGTGCTTCCTCCCCCGGGAGCGGGCAAAGCTCCTACGAGCAGTACTTC	CSASSPGSGQSSYEQYF
once	TRBV6-5	.	TRBJ2-2	TGTGCCAGCAGTTACTCGAAGAGGGACGGGGAGCTGTTTTTT	CASSYSKRDGELFF
few	TRBV4-3	.	TRBJ1-2	TGCGCCAGCAGCCAAGATCTGCGACAGCAAACTTATGGCTACACCTTC	CASSQDLRQQTYGYTF
.	TRBV19	.	TRBJ1-2	TGTGCCAGTAGTCCGGAAGCAGGGCCCAACTATGGCTACACCTTC	CASSPEAGPNYGYTF
.	TRBV15	.	TRBJ1-1	TGTGCCACCAGCAGAGGGGCGGGCACTGAAGCTTTCTTT	CATSRGAGTEAFF
.	TRBV12-3/TRBV12-4	.	TRBJ1-5	TGTGCCAGCAGTTTAATGGGGCTGCATCAGCCCCAGCATTTT	CASSLMGLHQPQHF
.	TRBV29-1	TRBD2	TRBJ2-1	TGCAGCGTCTTAGCGGGACAACGCAATGAGCAGTTCTTC	CSVLAGQRNEQFF
.	TRBV2	.	TRBJ1-1	TGTGCCGCCGCTCGCGGGGCTGGGAACACTGAAGCTTTCTTT	CAAARGAGNTEAFF
.	TRBV6-5	TRBD1	TRBJ2-1	TGTGCCAGCAGTTCACGGACAGGGGGCCGGAACAATGAGCAGTTCTTC	CASSSRTGGRNNEQFF
.	TRBV3-1	.	TRBJ2-2	TGTGCCAGCAGCCGAGCGGGCGGGGAGCTGTTTTTT	CASSRAGGELFF
many	TRBV12-3/TRBV12-4	TRBD2	TRBJ2-1	TGTGCCAGCGCATTCCGCCCAGCGGGAGCCTCCGATGAGCAGTTCTTC	CASAFRPAGASDEQFF
.	TRBV6-5	.	TRBJ2-5	TGTGCCAGCAGTTACTCCATCGGGGAGTATGAGACCCAGTACTTC	CASSYSIGEYETQYF
.	TRBV25-1	TRBD2	TRBJ2-3	TGTGCCAGCAGTGAGAGCGGGGTTAGCACAGATACGCAGTATTTT	CASSESGVSTDTQYF
.	TRBV14	.	TRBJ1-3	TGTGCCAGCAGCCAGAACAGGGCTGGAAACACCATATATTTT	CASSQNRAGNTIYF
.	TRBV20-1	TRBD1	TRBJ1-1	TGCAGTGCCGCCGGACAGGGGGTCAGGACTGAAGCTTTCTTT	CSAAGQGVRTEAFF
.	TRBV2	.	TRBJ1-5	TGTGCCAGCGAAAGGGGCGGAGGCAATCAGCCCCAGCATTTT	CASERGGGNQPQHF
.	TRBV7-3	.	TRBJ2-6	TGTGCCAGCAGCTTAAATTCAGGGCTAGGGGCCAACGTCCTGACTTTC	CASSLNSGLGANVLTF
.	TRBV12-3/TRBV12-4	TRBD1	TRBJ1-5	TGTGCCAGCAGGCAGGACAGGGGTGCCAATCAGCCCCAGCATTTT	CASRQDRGANQPQHF
few	TRBV7-2	.	TRBJ2-1	TGTGCCAGCAGCTTAGGGGGGATCACCGACTACAATGAGCAGTTCTTC	CASSLGGITDYNEQFF
.	TRBV6-2/TRBV6-3	TRBD1	TRBJ2-1	TGTGCCAGCAGGAGGGGACAGGCGTGGGGCAATGAGCAGTTCTTC	CASRRGQAWGNEQFF
many	TRBV5-1	.	TRBJ1-4	TGCGCCAGCAGCTTGGAGTACGGAGGTTTTGGCAGACTGTTTTTT	CASSLEYGGFGRLFF
few	TRBV7-2	.	TRBJ2-3	TGTGCCAGCAGCTTAGTCGGTAGCCTTGATACGCAGTATTTT	CASSLVGSLDTQYF
few	TRBV6-5	TRBD2	TRBJ2-1	TGTGCCAGCAGTTACTCGGCTATAGCGGGGGACCCCTACAATGAGCAGTTCTTC	CASSYSAIAGDPYNEQFF
few	TRBV12-3/TRBV12-4	.	TRBJ2-3	TGTGCCAGCAGTTCGGTAGCGGAGGGGACGGGTTCTTCTGGTACAGATACGCAGTATTTT	CASSSVAEGTGSSGTDTQYF
.	TRBV20-1	TRBD1	TRBJ2-5	TGCAGTGCTAGAGAAACCTTGACAGGGGCCGCGAAGACCCAGTACTTC	CSARETLTGAAKTQYF
once	TRBV11-3	TRBD2	TRBJ2-7	TGTGCCAGCAGCTTGTCAAGGGAGGGCCGCCGGAACGAGCAGTACTTC	CASSLSREGRRNEQYF